This T cell receptor (beta chain) was captured by sequencing in a study of blood T cells in healthy people across ages. Study-wide context: In model experiments, template switching was able to capture about one barcoded beta molecule for every two T cells that were present.

In this sample, this clonotype turned up a few times. Antigen: not known. The ends were cut back, 10 bases at V and 10 bases at J, with 13 bases in the middle. CDR1 MNHEY and CDR2 SMNVEV come from the germline V gene (reference sequence). CDR3 length: 11 residues. Study-level results: Compared with aged donors, long-lived donors showed fewer expanded clones, suggesting selection.

The second PCR ran roughly 7 to 11 cycles with a sample-barcoded 5' primer and J-beta primers. A single record per CDR3 protein comes from TCRdb applying MiXCR to the 5' RACE reads. The sample holds 710,000 or so distinct CDR3 sequences, around a fifth seen once. The receptor's source is a man between 65 and 85 years old in good health. The V call is TRBV27, the J call TRBJ1-4, with a weak D call TRBD1 (5 bases). Sequencing was carried out using blood. DNA of the CDR3: TGTGCCACTAGGTGGGGCCGAAAACTGTTTTTT. It is translated as CATRWGRKLFF.